These T cell receptor beta chains were read from a single sample in a study of T-cell memory formation after mild COVID-19. TCRdb re-called the 5' RACE reads with MiXCR, one entry per CDR3 protein. The table lists roughly 170,000 distinct CDR3 sequences, about a fifth of them singletons. Source material: PBMCs or a T cell subset sorted from them (not recorded which). These receptors all stem from an adult woman who had mild COVID-19 (a few samples of this study predate the infection). Cell type and time point are not known. Each CDR3 is given with its conserved first and last residue. Each record gives: J gene, clone size, D gene, V gene, CDR3 protein, CDR3 DNA. A D gene is named only where the DNA matches it firmly. Clone size appears in some rows only: once, few, many, or a class for an expanded clone.

j_gene: TRBJ2-1
abundance: NA
d_gene: TRBD2
v_gene: TRBV7-2
CDR3aa: CASSLTGTSGGAVFNEQFF
CDR3nt: TGTGCCAGCAGCCTTACCGGGACTAGCGGGGGGGCGGTATTCAATGAGCAGTTCTTC

j_gene: TRBJ2-5
abundance: few
d_gene: TRBD2
v_gene: TRBV5-4
CDR3aa: CASSFSALAGGPGETQYF
CDR3nt: TGTGCCAGCAGCTTCAGTGCGCTAGCGGGGGGGCCGGGGGAGACCCAGTACTTC

j_gene: TRBJ2-1
abundance: few
d_gene: TRBD1
v_gene: TRBV9
CDR3aa: CASSGTGQGGNNEQFF
CDR3nt: TGTGCCAGCAGCGGGACAGGACAGGGAGGCAACAATGAGCAGTTCTTC

j_gene: TRBJ1-1
abundance: NA
d_gene: NA
v_gene: TRBV12-3/TRBV12-4
CDR3aa: CASSLVVPRDTEAFF
CDR3nt: TGTGCCAGCAGTTTAGTAGTCCCCCGGGACACTGAAGCTTTCTTT

j_gene: TRBJ2-3
abundance: NA
d_gene: NA
v_gene: TRBV7-9
CDR3aa: CASSPSNPRDTQYF
CDR3nt: TGTGCCAGCAGCCCGAGTAACCCTAGAGATACGCAGTATTTT

j_gene: TRBJ1-1
abundance: few
d_gene: TRBD1
v_gene: TRBV9
CDR3aa: CASSAGGQLSNTEAFF
CDR3nt: TGTGCCAGCAGCGCAGGGGGACAGCTCTCGAACACTGAAGCTTTCTTT

j_gene: TRBJ1-1
abundance: few
d_gene: TRBD1
v_gene: TRBV7-6
CDR3aa: CASSHRTGGEDITDTEAFF
CDR3nt: TGTGCCAGCAGCCATAGGACAGGGGGCGAGGACATTACGGACACTGAAGCTTTCTTT

j_gene: TRBJ2-1
abundance: few
d_gene: NA
v_gene: TRBV7-3
CDR3aa: CASSRPDSGLGEQFF
CDR3nt: TGTGCCAGCAGCCGACCCGACTCAGGGCTGGGTGAGCAGTTCTTC

j_gene: TRBJ2-1
abundance: many
d_gene: NA
v_gene: TRBV7-8
CDR3aa: CASSYRDSTRNEQFF
CDR3nt: TGTGCCAGCAGCTACCGGGACTCCACCCGCAATGAGCAGTTCTTC

j_gene: TRBJ2-7
abundance: few
d_gene: NA
v_gene: TRBV4-3
CDR3aa: CASSQEIMGGSSYEQYF
CDR3nt: TGCGCCAGCAGCCAAGAAATCATGGGGGGTAGCTCCTACGAGCAGTACTTC

j_gene: TRBJ2-7
abundance: few
d_gene: NA
v_gene: TRBV5-1
CDR3aa: CASSMDTVYEQYF
CDR3nt: TGCGCCAGCAGCATGGACACGGTCTACGAGCAGTACTTC

j_gene: TRBJ2-2
abundance: few
d_gene: NA
v_gene: TRBV15
CDR3aa: CATSRDRRDGGELFF
CDR3nt: TGTGCCACCAGCAGAGATCGAAGGGATGGCGGGGAGCTGTTTTTT

j_gene: TRBJ1-2
abundance: few
d_gene: NA
v_gene: TRBV7-9
CDR3aa: CASSLVEGLYGYTF
CDR3nt: TGTGCCAGCAGCTTAGTTGAGGGGCTCTATGGCTACACCTTC

j_gene: TRBJ1-4
abundance: NA
d_gene: NA
v_gene: TRBV7-9
CDR3aa: CASSSGPSNEKLFF
CDR3nt: TGTGCCAGCAGCTCGGGACCGAGTAATGAAAAACTGTTTTTT

j_gene: TRBJ2-1
abundance: few
d_gene: NA
v_gene: TRBV5-1
CDR3aa: CASSSSEEAEQFF
CDR3nt: TGCGCCAGCAGCTCGTCCGAGGAGGCTGAGCAGTTCTTC

j_gene: TRBJ2-4
abundance: NA
d_gene: NA
v_gene: TRBV7-9
CDR3aa: CASSPWGNIQYF
CDR3nt: TGTGCCAGCAGCCCGTGGGGGAACATTCAGTACTTC

j_gene: TRBJ2-1
abundance: NA
d_gene: NA
v_gene: TRBV9
CDR3aa: CASSVGGGPNSYNEQFF
CDR3nt: TGTGCCAGCAGCGTAGGTGGCGGGCCGAACTCCTACAATGAGCAGTTCTTC

j_gene: TRBJ1-2
abundance: NA
d_gene: TRBD1
v_gene: TRBV9
CDR3aa: CASSWGRDRDPLVGGYTF
CDR3nt: TGTGCCAGCAGCTGGGGCCGGGACAGGGACCCCCTTGTTGGTGGCTACACCTTC